These 5 T cell receptor beta chains originate from one sample sequenced in a study of radiation and T cells in renal cell carcinoma (dated by TCRdb to 2019 to 2021). The time point label corresponds to: blood 2 weeks post-SBRT. The treatment or condition tag for this specimen amounts to: 15 Gy SBRT to primary tumor, nephrectomy 4 weeks later. Library preparation used the immunoSEQ multiplex PCR assay. The source is immuneACCESS, and TCRdb retained only in-frame sequences with V and J called. Part of the clones is not carried over; for the studies checked, unresolved V genes explain less than half of this, and the remainder is unexplained. For this sample there are some 120,000 clones; around nine tenths appear just once. In total, the top ten clones hold about 5% of the sample. Sequencing used blood, obtained from a patient whose treatment included radiotherapy and nephrectomy. The receptors originated from a woman in her sixties or seventies with renal cell carcinoma.

The chain combines TRBV7-2 with TRBJ1-6; no reliable D call. The germline CDR1 and CDR2 sequences are SGHTA and FQGNSA. With 6 bases removed from V and 4 bases from J, the gap between germline ends came to 13 bases. CDR3 length: 15 residues. The CDR3 DNA follows: TGTGCCAGCAGTCCCGGACTTGTTTATAATTCACCCCTCCACTTT. This codes for CASSPGLVYNSPLHF.

The gene calls are TRBV7-9 and TRBJ2-5; D may correspond to TRBD1 or TRBD2 (5 bases each). Looked up from germline, CDR1 is SEHNR and CDR2 is FQNEAQ (reference sequence). Between the trimmed V and J ends, which lost 4 bases and 7 bases, there was a span of 19 bases. The CDR3 extends over 15 amino acids. The CDR3 bases are TGTGCCAGCAGCTCTCACCTGGCCCCTGGGGGGACCCAGTACTTC. This translates into CASSSHLAPGGTQYF.

The chain uses TRBV30 and TRBJ1-2; D gene ambiguous. This CDR3 comprises 16 residues. Looked up from germline, CDR1 is GTSNPN and CDR2 is SVGIG (reference sequence). The V end lost 0 bases, the J end lost 4 bases, and 18 bases lay between the germline ends. CDR3 DNA: TGTGCCTGGAGTGTATATAGACCCCAGACCTCCTATGGCTACACCTTC. Translating it yields CAWSVYRPQTSYGYTF.

The chain uses TRBV7-2 and TRBJ2-2; D is unresolved. The CDR3 runs 12 residues. V was shortened by 7 bases and J by 4 bases, with 7 bases between the two germline ends. The germline V gene encodes CDR1 SGHTA and CDR2 FQGNSA. In DNA form, the CDR3 reads TGTGCCAGCACGTGGATCACCGGGGAGCTGTTTTTT. Protein product: CASTWITGELFF.

This clone came up once. The chain has TRBV5-4 and TRBJ1-2; D not resolved. The V gene lost 4 bases and the J gene lost 6 bases, with 10 bases spanning the gap. This CDR3 is built from 12 residues. The V gene's germline CDR1 is SGHNT and CDR2 YYREEE (reference sequence). The CDR3 region has the DNA TGTGCCAGCAGCCCATTAGGGCATGGCTACACCTTC. It codes for CASSPLGHGYTF. Full variable domain (remainder filled in from reference TRBV5-4 and TRBJ1-2): ETGVTQSPTHLIKTRGQQVTLRCSSQSGHNTVSWYQQALGQGPQFIFQYYREEENGRGNFPPRFSGLQFPNYSSELNVNALELDDSALYLCASSPLGHGYTFGSGTRLTVV.